This TCR beta chain originates from a study of beta chain features in type 1 diabetes. This clone appeared a few times. The antigen is undetermined. Study observations and caveats: Shorter TCRB CDR3s, moderately but significantly so, marked every one of the four CD4+ subsets in Type 1 diabetes patients.

Germline V gives CDR1 SEHNR, CDR2 FQNEAQ (reference sequence). V dropped 5 bases and J dropped 7; count of bases not matched to a gene: 4. This CDR3 comprises 13 residues. Of the isolated RNA, all was reverse transcribed, and so the sequenced material was expressed TCRB transcripts. Assay: immunoSEQ multiplex PCR; the TCRdb copy retains only in-frame clones and omits some. The sample lists some 290,000 clones, around an eighth occurring once. The origin of this receptor is a young man with type 1 diabetes. The V and J genes are TRBV7-9 and TRBJ1-4; 7 nucleotides line up with TRBD1. Material for sequencing was naive CD4+ T cells from blood. Here the CDR3 reads CASSDRAGEKLFF. CDR3 DNA: TGTGCCAGCAGCGACAGGGCGGGTGAAAAACTGTTTTTT.